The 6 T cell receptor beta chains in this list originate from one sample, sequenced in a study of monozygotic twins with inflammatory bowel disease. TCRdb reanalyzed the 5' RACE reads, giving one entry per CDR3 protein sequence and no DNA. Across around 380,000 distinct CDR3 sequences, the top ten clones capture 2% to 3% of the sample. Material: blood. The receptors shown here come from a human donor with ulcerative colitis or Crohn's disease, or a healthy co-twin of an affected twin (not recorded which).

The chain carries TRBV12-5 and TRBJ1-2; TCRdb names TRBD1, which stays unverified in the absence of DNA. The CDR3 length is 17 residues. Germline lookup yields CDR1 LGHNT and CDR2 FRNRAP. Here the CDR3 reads CASGSLPGKRDNYGYTF.

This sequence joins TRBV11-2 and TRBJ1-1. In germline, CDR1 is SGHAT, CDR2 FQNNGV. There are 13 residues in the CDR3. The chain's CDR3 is CASSHRFDTEAFF.

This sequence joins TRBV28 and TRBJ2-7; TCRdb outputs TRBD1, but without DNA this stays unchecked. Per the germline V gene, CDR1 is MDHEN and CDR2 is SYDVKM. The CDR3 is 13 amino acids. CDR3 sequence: CASRDRGDYEQYF.

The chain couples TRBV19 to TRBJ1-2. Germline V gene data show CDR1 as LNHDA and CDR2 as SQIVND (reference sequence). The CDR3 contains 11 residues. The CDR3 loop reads CATTDNYGYTF.

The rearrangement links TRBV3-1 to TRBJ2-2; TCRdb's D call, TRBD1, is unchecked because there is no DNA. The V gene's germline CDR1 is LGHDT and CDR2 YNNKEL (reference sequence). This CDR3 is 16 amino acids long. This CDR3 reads CASSQVTGRGTGELFF.

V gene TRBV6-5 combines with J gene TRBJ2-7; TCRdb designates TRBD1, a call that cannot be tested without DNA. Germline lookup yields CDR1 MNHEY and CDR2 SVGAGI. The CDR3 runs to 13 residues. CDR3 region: CASSYGGHYEQYF.